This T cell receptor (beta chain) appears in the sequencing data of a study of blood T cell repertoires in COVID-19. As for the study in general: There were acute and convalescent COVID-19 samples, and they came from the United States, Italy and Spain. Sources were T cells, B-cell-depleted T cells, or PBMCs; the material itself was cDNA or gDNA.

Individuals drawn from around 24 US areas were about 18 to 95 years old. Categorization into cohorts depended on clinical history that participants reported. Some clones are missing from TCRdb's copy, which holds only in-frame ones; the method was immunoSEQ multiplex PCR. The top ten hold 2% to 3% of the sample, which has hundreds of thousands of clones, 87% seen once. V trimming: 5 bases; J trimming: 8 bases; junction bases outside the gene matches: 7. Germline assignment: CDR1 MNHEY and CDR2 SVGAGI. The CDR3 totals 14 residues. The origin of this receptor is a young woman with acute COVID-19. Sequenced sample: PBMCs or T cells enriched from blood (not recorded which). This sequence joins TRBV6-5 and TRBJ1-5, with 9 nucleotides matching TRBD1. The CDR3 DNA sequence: TGTGCCAGCAGTACGGACAGGGGAGGTAAGCCCCAGCATTTT. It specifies CASSTDRGGKPQHF.